Given below is one TCR beta chain in context. Its antigen is still unknown. The CDR3 length is 14 residues. Germline V CDR1 and CDR2: SGHRS, YFSETQ. V lost 2 bases, J lost 8 bases, and 4 bases stayed unmatched. The entry originates in a study of blood T cells in healthy people across ages. Alongside a J-beta primer mix, a sample-barcoded 5' primer served in a second PCR lasting roughly 6 to 11 cycles. In TCRdb, the 5' RACE reads were re-called with MiXCR into one record per CDR3 protein. The sample carries 750,000 or so distinct CDR3 sequences, more than 20% recorded once. Notes on the study in general: It was not known whether donors were CMV positive (a possible confounder of expanded clonotype changes).

These same data were also listed under a study on T cells of mothers and their children.

The sample comprised blood. The receptor's source is a boy younger than 18 in good health. V usage is TRBV5-1 and J usage is TRBJ2-1, with 10 bases aligning to TRBD1. Here the CDR3 reads CASSFRQGAYEQFF. The CDR3, as DNA: TGCGCCAGCAGCTTCAGACAGGGGGCCTATGAGCAGTTCTTC.